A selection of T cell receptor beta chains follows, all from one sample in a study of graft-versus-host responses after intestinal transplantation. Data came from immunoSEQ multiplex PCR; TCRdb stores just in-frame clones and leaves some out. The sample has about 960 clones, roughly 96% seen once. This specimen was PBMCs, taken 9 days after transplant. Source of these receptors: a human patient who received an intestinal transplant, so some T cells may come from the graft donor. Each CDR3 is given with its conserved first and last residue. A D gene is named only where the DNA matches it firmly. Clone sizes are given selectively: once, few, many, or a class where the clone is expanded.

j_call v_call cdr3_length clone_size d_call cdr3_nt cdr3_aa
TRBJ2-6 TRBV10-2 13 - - TGCGCCAGCAGGTACTCTGGGGCCAACGTCCTGACTTTC CASRYSGANVLTF
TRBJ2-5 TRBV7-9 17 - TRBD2 TGTGCCAGCAGCTCCCTCCAAGCGGGAGGGTATCAAGAGACCCAGTACTTC CASSSLQAGGYQETQYF
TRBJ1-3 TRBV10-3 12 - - TGTGCCACTACTTCCTCTGGAAACACCATATATTTT CATTSSGNTIYF
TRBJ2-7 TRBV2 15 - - TGTGCCAGCAGCCTCGGGGGCTGGGGGATCGGCGAGCAGTACTTC CASSLGGWGIGEQYF
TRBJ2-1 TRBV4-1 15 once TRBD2 TGCGCCAGCAGCCAGCTAGCGGGAGACATTAATGAGCAGTTCTTC CASSQLAGDINEQFF
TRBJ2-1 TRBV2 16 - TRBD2 TGTGCCAGCAGTGAAGGTTGGCTAGCGGAGGCAGTTGAGCAGTTCTTC CASSEGWLAEAVEQFF
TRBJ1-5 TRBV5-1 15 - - TGCGCCAGCAGCTTGGGGGTGGACAGCAATCAGCCCCAGCATTTT CASSLGVDSNQPQHF
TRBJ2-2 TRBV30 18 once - TGTGCCTGGAGTGAACAACTAGGTCCCGATTGGGACACCGGGGAGCTGTTTTTT CAWSEQLGPDWDTGELFF
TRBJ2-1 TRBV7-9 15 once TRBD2 TGTGCCAGCAGCTTAGAGCGGGAGATAGAGAATGAGCAGTTCTTC CASSLEREIENEQFF
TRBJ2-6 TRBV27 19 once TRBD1 TGTGCCAGCAGTTCGCTACAGGGGGCTCGAGGCTCTGGGGCCAACGTCCTGACTTTC CASSSLQGARGSGANVLTF
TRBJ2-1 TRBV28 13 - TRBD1 TGTGCCATCACGGGACAGGGGGGAAATGAGCAGTTCTTC CAITGQGGNEQFF
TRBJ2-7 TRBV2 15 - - TGTGCCAGCAGCCTCGGGGGCTGGGGGATCGGCGAGCAGTACTTC CASSLGGWGIGEQYF
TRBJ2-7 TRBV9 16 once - TGTGCCAGCAGCCCCCGAGCCGATCTTTGGACCCACGAGCAGTACTTC CASSPRADLWTHEQYF
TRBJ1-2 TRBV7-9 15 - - TGTGCCAGCAGCTTGGCCGCAGGGATCGACTATGGCTACACCTTC CASSLAAGIDYGYTF
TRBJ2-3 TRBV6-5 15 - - TGTGCCAGCAGTCTCCGGTTGTCAGGCACAGATACGCAGTATTTT CASSLRLSGTDTQYF
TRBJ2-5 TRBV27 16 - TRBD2 TGTGCCAGCAGTCCAGGTGTTGCGGGAGTCGTTGAGACCCAGTACTTC CASSPGVAGVVETQYF
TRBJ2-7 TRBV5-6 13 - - TGTGCCAGCAGAATGGGGCGGGACTACGAGCAGTACTTC CASRMGRDYEQYF
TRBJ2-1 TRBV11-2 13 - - TGTGCCAGCAGCTTCGGGAGCTACAATGAGCAGTTCTTC CASSFGSYNEQFF
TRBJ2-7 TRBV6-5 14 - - TGTGCCAGCAGTTACTCGGCTCTCGGGGACGAGCAGTACTTC CASSYSALGDEQYF
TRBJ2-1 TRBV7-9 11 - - TGTGCCAGCAGCTTCGACAATGAGCAGTTCTTC CASSFDNEQFF
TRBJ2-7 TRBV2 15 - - TGTGCCAGCATCTCGTTAAGGGGCCGCCCCTACGAGCAGTACTTC CASISLRGRPYEQYF
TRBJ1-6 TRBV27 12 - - TGTGCCAGCAGTAGGGGTGGTTCACCCCTCCACTTT CASSRGGSPLHF
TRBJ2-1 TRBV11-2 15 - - TGTGCCAGCAGCTTAGGGGGGAAGTGGGTTATTGAGCAGTTCTTC CASSLGGKWVIEQFF
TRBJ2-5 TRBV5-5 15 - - TGTGCCAGCAGCTTCCAGGGGACCCACCAAGAGACCCAGTACTTC CASSFQGTHQETQYF
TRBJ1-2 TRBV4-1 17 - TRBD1 TGCGCCAGCAGCCAAGGGGGCAGGGGGCGATCCAGCTATGGCTACACCTTC CASSQGGRGRSSYGYTF
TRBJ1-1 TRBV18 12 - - TGTGCCAGCTCACCTTGGAACAGGGAAGCTTTCTTT CASSPWNREAFF
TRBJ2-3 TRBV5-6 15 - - TGTGCCAGCAGCCCTCAGGGGGGGAGCGGGGATACGCAGTATTTT CASSPQGGSGDTQYF
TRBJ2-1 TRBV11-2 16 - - TGTGCCAGCAGCTTAGAGGGCCCATCCCCGTACAATGAGCAGTTCTTC CASSLEGPSPYNEQFF
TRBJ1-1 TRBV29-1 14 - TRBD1 TGCAGCGTTGAAGAGGGGACAGGGAGCACTGAAGCTTTCTTT CSVEEGTGSTEAFF
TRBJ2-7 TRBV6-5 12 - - TGTGCCAGCACCGGGAGTTACTACGAGCAGTACTTC CASTGSYYEQYF
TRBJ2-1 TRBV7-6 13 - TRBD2 TGTGCCAGCAGCTTGCTAGCGGGCGGTGAGCAGTTCTTC CASSLLAGGEQFF
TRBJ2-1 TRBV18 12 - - TGTGCCAGCTCACCACCCGGGGTTGAGCAGTTCTTC CASSPPGVEQFF
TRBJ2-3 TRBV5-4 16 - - TGTGCCAGCAGCCAGAAGGACTACCCTAGCACAGATACGCAGTATTTT CASSQKDYPSTDTQYF
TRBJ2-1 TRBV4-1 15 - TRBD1 TGCGCCAGCAGCCAAGTCCCCAGGGGGAAGCATGAGCAGTTCTTC CASSQVPRGKHEQFF
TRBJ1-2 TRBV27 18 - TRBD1 TGTGCCAGCAGTTACGCCCCCGACAGGGGGATATGGGACTATGGCTACACCTTC CASSYAPDRGIWDYGYTF
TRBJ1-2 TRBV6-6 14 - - TGTGCCAGCAGTCCGACAGCGAATTACTATGGCTACACCTTC CASSPTANYYGYTF
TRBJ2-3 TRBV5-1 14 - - TGCGCCAGCAGCTTGGAATCAATCACAGATACGCAGTATTTT CASSLESITDTQYF
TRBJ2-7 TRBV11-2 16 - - TGTGCCAGCAGCTTGTCGATCGCAGGGTGGTCCTACGAGCAGTACTTC CASSLSIAGWSYEQYF
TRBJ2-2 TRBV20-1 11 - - TGCAGTGCAGCAAACACCGGGGAGCTGTTTTTT CSAANTGELFF
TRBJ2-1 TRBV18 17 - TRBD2 TGTGCCAGCTCACCACCGTCGACTAGCGGATATTACAATGAGCAGTTCTTC CASSPPSTSGYYNEQFF
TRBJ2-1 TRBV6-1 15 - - TGTGCCAGCAGTCTGGGCGGGGAGTCCTACAATGAGCAGTTCTTC CASSLGGESYNEQFF
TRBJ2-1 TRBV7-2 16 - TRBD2 TGTGCCAGCAGCCATTCACTAGCGGGGGATCGGAATGAGCAGTTCTTC CASSHSLAGDRNEQFF
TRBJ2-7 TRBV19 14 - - TGTGCCAGTAGTATCAAGGGAATCAGCTACGAGCAGTACTTC CASSIKGISYEQYF
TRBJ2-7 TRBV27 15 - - TGTGCCAGCAGTTCCAAGGGACGGCAACACTACGAGCAGTACTTC CASSSKGRQHYEQYF
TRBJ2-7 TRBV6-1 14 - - TGTGCCAGCAGTGATTGGATCCCGTCGGACGAGCAGTACTTC CASSDWIPSDEQYF
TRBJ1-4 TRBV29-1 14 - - TGCAGCGTTAGGTGTGAGGCAGCAGATGAAAAACTGTTTTTT CSVRCEAADEKLFF
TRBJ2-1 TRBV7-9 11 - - TGTGCCAGCAGCGGTAAATTAGGGCAGTTCTTC CASSGKLGQFF
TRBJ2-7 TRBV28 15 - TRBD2 TGTGCCAGCAGTTTTCGCCTCGGACTAGGCTACGAGCAGTACTTC CASSFRLGLGYEQYF
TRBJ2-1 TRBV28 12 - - TGTGCCAGCAGTTTAGAGAGTAATGAGCAGTTCTTC CASSLESNEQFF
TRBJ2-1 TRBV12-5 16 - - TGTGCTAGTGGTTCCGCGAGGTCCAACTCCTACAATGAGCAGTTCTTC CASGSARSNSYNEQFF
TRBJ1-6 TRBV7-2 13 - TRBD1 TGTGCCAGCAGCCTACAGGGGAATTCACCCCTCCACTTT CASSLQGNSPLHF
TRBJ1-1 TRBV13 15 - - TGTGCCAGCAGCTTGGGGGTTGGGTGGGACACTGAAGCTTTCTTT CASSLGVGWDTEAFF
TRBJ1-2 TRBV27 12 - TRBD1 TGTGCCTCGGGACAGGGGCTTTGGGGCTACACCTTC CASGQGLWGYTF
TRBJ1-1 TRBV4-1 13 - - TGCGCCAGCAGCCCCATTTACAACACTGAAGCTTTCTTT CASSPIYNTEAFF
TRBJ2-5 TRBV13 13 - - TGTGCCAGCAGCCCGAATCGTTGGGAGACCCAGTACTTC CASSPNRWETQYF
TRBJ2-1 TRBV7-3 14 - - TGTGCCAGCAGCTTAAGCCCAATAGGGGATGAGCAGTTCTTC CASSLSPIGDEQFF
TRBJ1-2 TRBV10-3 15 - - TGTGCCATCAGTGACAGCAGGGAGGAGGACTATGGCTACACCTTC CAISDSREEDYGYTF
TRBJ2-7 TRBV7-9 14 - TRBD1 TGTGCCAGCAGCTCGCAGGACAGGGGCTACGAGCAGTACTTC CASSSQDRGYEQYF
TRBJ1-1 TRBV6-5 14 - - TGTGCCAGCAGTTTTACAGGGTTAAACACTGAAGCTTTCTTT CASSFTGLNTEAFF